These 20 T cell receptor beta chains came from one sample sequenced in a study of graft-versus-host responses after intestinal transplantation. Measured with immunoSEQ multiplex PCR; TCRdb has only the in-frame clones, and not every one. The sample carries 120,000 or so clones, 85% to 95% recorded once. The antigens these receptors bind are not known. The sequences come from unstimulated CD8+ T cells sorted from spleen or lymph node cells, collected before intestinal transplant. All receptors come from a human donor who received an intestinal transplant.

This clone is a singleton in its sample. V usage is TRBV30 and J usage is TRBJ2-7, with D hard to call. The CDR3 is made up of 13 amino acids. The V end lost 0 bases, the J end lost 2 bases, and 8 bases lay between the germline ends. The germline CDR1 and CDR2 sequences are GTSNPN and SVGIG (reference sequence). CDR3 in amino acids: CAWSVSWAYEQYF. The CDR3 DNA sequence: TGTGCCTGGAGTGTATCCTGGGCCTACGAGCAGTACTTC.

In the case of this clone: Germline and junction disagree at one end, which may indicate a read error. This rearrangement joins TRBV7-6 to TRBJ2-5; weak D call: TRBD2 (6 bases). The CDR3 spans 12 residues. Germline lookup yields CDR1 SGHVS and CDR2 FNYEAQ. Here the CDR3 DNA reads TGTGCCGGCAGCTTAGCGGACGGTACCCAGTACTTC. Its protein product is CAGSLADGTQYF.

The rearrangement links TRBV6-5 to TRBJ2-1, with 7 bases lining up with TRBD2. V was pared by 2 bases and J by 9 bases, with 7 bases of the junction left unmatched. The CDR3 is made up of 14 amino acids. Germline CDR1 and CDR2: MNHEY and SVGAGI. CDR3 in DNA: TGTGCCAGCAGTTACGTGGCGGGAGACTTTGAGCAGTTCTTC. Its protein is CASSYVAGDFEQFF.

This chain joins TRBV27 and TRBJ1-1; the D is unclear. There are 15 residues in the CDR3. Germline V gene lookup returns CDR1 MNHEY and CDR2 SMNVEV (reference sequence). Deletions cut 0 bases from V and 0 bases from J, with 8 bases between. The CDR3 DNA follows: TGTGCCAGCAGTTTATCGAAGTACATGAACACTGAAGCTTTCTTT. Its protein product is CASSLSKYMNTEAFF.

The chain is built from TRBV29-1 and TRBJ2-5; 7 bases fit TRBD1. The J call could be wrong; TRBJ2-7 is a better fit for the DNA end. CDR3 length equals 12 residues. Germline loops: CDR1 SQVTM, CDR2 ANQGSEA. DNA of the CDR3: TGCAGCGTTTTGACAGGGATCTACGAGCAGTACTTC. This gives the protein CSVLTGIYEQYF.

J is TRBJ2-7 and V is TRBV27; 7 bases map to TRBD2. CDR3 length: 14 residues. V was pared by 3 bases and J by 2 bases, with 4 bases of the junction left unmatched. Germline assignment: CDR1 MNHEY and CDR2 SMNVEV (reference sequence). Here the CDR3 reads CASSFMGGTYEQYF. The CDR3 nucleotides are TGTGCCAGCAGTTTTATGGGGGGGACCTACGAGCAGTACTTC.

The V call is TRBV11-2, the J call TRBJ2-5; perhaps TRBD2 as D (6 bases). V dropped 5 bases and J dropped 2 bases, with 15 bases sitting between them. Germline V gene data show CDR1 as SGHAT and CDR2 as FQNNGV. The CDR3 has 15 residues. The CDR3 spells CASSPAGRLQETQYF. CDR3 nucleotides: TGTGCCAGCAGCCCCGCGGGGCGCCTTCAAGAGACCCAGTACTTC.

This chain connects TRBV7-9 to TRBJ2-1; 8 bases line up with TRBD2. The germline CDR1 and CDR2 sequences are SEHNR and FQNEAQ (reference sequence). The junction had 7 bases not matched to a gene; V was cut back by 0 bases and J by 3 bases. This CDR3 region has 17 residues. CDR3 bases: TGTGCCAGCAGCTTAGCGGGTAGCGGGATCCTCTACAATGAGCAGTTCTTC. Encoded protein: CASSLAGSGILYNEQFF.

This sequence joins TRBV6-5 and TRBJ2-7; D may be TRBD1 (6 bases). Trimming shortened V by 0 bases and J by 0 bases, and 6 bases separated the two germline ends. From germline, CDR1 is MNHEY and CDR2 SVGAGI. The CDR3 contains 14 residues. CDR3 DNA: TGTGCCAGCAGTTACTCACAGGGCTCCTACGAGCAGTACTTC. Its translation is CASSYSQGSYEQYF.

The chain recombines TRBV19 with TRBJ1-1, with D unresolved. The CDR3 spans 13 residues. V was clipped by 2 bases and J by 7 bases, with 11 bases between them. The germline CDR1 and CDR2 sequences are LNHDA and SQIVND (reference sequence). CDR3 sequence reads: CASSILISGEAFF. The CDR3 region has the DNA TGTGCCAGTAGTATATTGATCTCGGGTGAAGCTTTCTTT.

This chain uses TRBV7-9 with TRBJ1-5; D is possibly TRBD1 (6 bases). CDR3 length: 14 amino acids. V was cut by 5 bases and J by 9 bases, with 17 bases left in between. From germline, CDR1 is SEHNR and CDR2 FQNEAQ (reference sequence). Written as DNA, the CDR3 is TGTGCCAGCAGCCCCGACAGGCTAGACTGGCCCCAGCATTTT. Its protein is CASSPDRLDWPQHF.

This clone has only one observation. The chain joins TRBV11-2 to TRBJ1-5; 7 bases match TRBD1. V lost 5 bases, J lost 6 bases, and 4 bases stayed unmatched. The CDR3 covers 13 residues. Germline CDR1 and CDR2: SGHAT and FQNNGV. The CDR3 reads CASSVGQSQPQHF. The CDR3, as DNA: TGTGCCAGCAGCGTGGGACAGTCTCAGCCCCAGCATTTT. The full variable domain, in which reference TRBV11-2 and TRBJ1-5 provide the parts outside the CDR3, is EAGVAQSPRYKIIEKRQSVAFWCNPISGHATLYWYQQILGQGPKLLIQFQNNGVVDDSQLPKDRFSAERLKGVDSTLKIQPAKLEDSAVYLCASSVGQSQPQHFGDGTRLSIL.

The chain uses TRBV4-1 and TRBJ1-5; D gene uncertain. Per germline, CDR1 MGHRA and CDR2 YSYEKL. V was pared by 0 bases and J by 3 bases, with 6 bases between. The CDR3 contains 14 residues. Written as DNA, the CDR3 is TGCGCCAGCAGCCAAGATCCAAACAATCAGCCCCAGCATTTT. Protein: CASSQDPNNQPQHF.

This chain connects TRBV7-3 to TRBJ1-3; 8 bases are shared with TRBD1. Unmatched junction bases numbered 16, after V lost 2 bases and J lost 4 bases. The V gene's germline CDR1 is SGHTA and CDR2 FQGTGA. The CDR3 is made up of 19 amino acids. CDR3 nucleotides: TGTGCCAGCAGCTTATTAGTCGGCAGGGGGACAGGTCGGGGAAACACCATATATTTT. Protein: CASSLLVGRGTGRGNTIYF.

The chain carries TRBV4-1 and TRBJ1-1; the match to TRBD1 covers 7 bases. V lost 4 bases, J lost 7 bases, and 9 bases stayed unmatched. Germline CDR1 MGHRA, CDR2 YSYEKL. This CDR3 region has 14 residues. This chain's CDR3 is CASSRQGTDVEAFF. CDR3 nucleotide sequence: TGCGCCAGCAGCCGGCAGGGGACAGATGTTGAAGCTTTCTTT.

V and J are TRBV4-1 and TRBJ2-7; possibly TRBD1 for D (6 bases). Trimming took 2 bases from V and 0 from J, leaving 8 bases between them. Germline V gene sequence: CDR1 MGHRA, CDR2 YSYEKL. The CDR3 spans 14 residues. This CDR3 is CASSQRGYSYEQYF. CDR3 in DNA: TGCGCCAGCAGCCAAAGGGGGTACTCCTACGAGCAGTACTTC.

The chain is built from TRBV14 and TRBJ2-2, with D possibly being TRBD1 or TRBD2 (5 bases each). Deletions cut 3 bases from V and 6 bases from J, with 11 bases between. CDR1 is SGHDN, CDR2 FVKESK, per germline. The CDR3 is made up of 14 amino acids. The DNA of the CDR3 is TGTGCCAGCAGCCATTTGTGGGACGCCGGGGAGCTGTTTTTT. Translation: CASSHLWDAGELFF.

About this clone: Other DNA variants within this sample encode the same CDR3. The chain is built from TRBV5-1 and TRBJ2-1; D is unresolved. Germline V lookup: CDR1 SGHRS, CDR2 YFSETQ. The ends were cut back, 0 bases at V and 0 bases at J, with 1 base in the middle. CDR3 length: 13 amino acids. CDR3 nucleotide sequence: TGCGCCAGCAGCTTGGACTCCTACAATGAGCAGTTCTTC. As protein: CASSLDSYNEQFF. Full variable domain (outside the CDR3, taken from reference TRBV5-1 and TRBJ2-1): KAGVTQTPRYLIKTRGQQVTLSCSPISGHRSVSWYQQTPGQGLQFLFEYFSETQRNKGNFPGRFSGRQFSNSRSEMNVSTLELGDSALYLCASSLDSYNEQFFGPGTRLTVL.

A remark on this clone: One junction end does not reproduce the germline sequence, and a read error may be involved. The V gene is TRBV6-5, the J gene TRBJ1-1, with a tentative D call TRBD1 (5 bases). Germline CDR1 is MNHEY and CDR2 is SVGAGI. The CDR3 is made up of 15 amino acids. The DNA for the CDR3 is TGTGCCAGCAGCTACTCCAGGGTGGGGAACACTGAAGCTTTCTTT. It yields the protein CASSYSRVGNTEAFF.

This rearrangement joins TRBV5-1 to TRBJ2-7, with 8 positions matching TRBD1. The germline V gene encodes CDR1 SGHRS and CDR2 YFSETQ. The length of the CDR3 is 15 residues. The J segment lost 2 bases and the V segment lost 4 bases, leaving 8 bases of the junction unmatched. CDR3 DNA: TGCGCCAGCAGCATATCCGGGACAGGTCCCTACGAGCAGTACTTC. Translation: CASSISGTGPYEQYF.